This T cell receptor beta chain was identified in a study of shared clonotypes between healthy human individuals. The wider study: There were three CD4 naive, three CD4 memory, two CD8 naive and one CD8 memory plates per donor.

With respect to this clone: Its specificity is unknown.

Naive-designated CD8 cells lacked CD45RO, were positively enriched for CCR7, and omitted terminally differentiated effector memory CD45RA+ cells. V dropped 6 bases and J dropped 2 bases, with 6 bases sitting between them. Germline values: CDR1 LNHNV, CDR2 YYDKDF (reference sequence). The CDR3 loop spans 12 amino acids. Study observations and caveats: Clonotype sharing among donors was expected to depend on sequencing depth.

Each sorted subset replicate got 200 ng genomic DNA, 30,000 or so genomes. Data came from immunoSEQ multiplex PCR; TCRdb stores just in-frame clones and leaves some out. The table has about 2,100,000 clones, 85% to 95% seen once; the top ten hold more than 1.5%. This sequence joins TRBV15 and TRBJ2-3; no reliable D call. The receptor was derived from a man in his late teens or twenties in good health. Some clones in this sample may be carry-over from other donors' samples. Sequences were obtained from naive CD8+ T cells from PBMCs. CDR3 amino acids: CATREDTDTQYF. In nucleotides, the CDR3 is TGTGCCACCAGAGAGGACACAGATACGCAGTATTTT.